This note documents a single TCR beta chain sequence. Antigen specificity is unknown. Clones were sequenced by immunoSEQ multiplex PCR, and TCRdb holds only the in-frame ones, with some missing. The sample yields tens of thousands of clones, roughly 91% seen once. There was relapse after autologous stem cell transplantation in every patient, and there was variation in brentuximab vedotin exposure. This sample stems from a study of PD-1 blockade in classical Hodgkin lymphoma. Points from the study as a whole: Patients with an early start, nivolumab under 1 year after ASCT, were excluded.

Trimming cost V 6 bases and J 4 bases, with 15 bases left between them. Per the germline V gene, CDR1 is MNHNS and CDR2 is SASEGT. The CDR3 runs 14 residues. The origin of this receptor is a human donor with classical Hodgkin lymphoma. The chain uses TRBV6-1 and TRBJ1-2; TRBD1 is a possible D gene (6 bases). Sequenced here: peripheral blood mononuclear cells (PBMCs), sampled before the second cycle of nivolumab. CDR3 sequence reads: CASSEQGGPYGYTF. DNA of the CDR3: TGTGCCAGCAGCGAACAGGGAGGCCCCTATGGCTACACCTTC.